The present T cell receptor beta chain was sequenced within a study of cytomegalovirus exposure and HLA in healthy donors. Primers included in the PCR were 60 Vbeta and 13 Jbeta primers. Data came from immunoSEQ multiplex PCR; TCRdb stores just in-frame clones and leaves some out. The table has roughly 160,000 clones, approximately 80% seen once. The CDR3 has 16 residues. J was trimmed by 6 bases and V by 5 bases; bases with no gene match: 9. CDR1 is KGHSH, CDR2 LQKENI, per germline. This sequence joins TRBV18 and TRBJ1-6, with 8 bases lining up with TRBD1. The sample consisted of PBMCs. This receptor was identified in a man aged 30 to 45 in good health and CMV-seropositive. The DNA of the CDR3 is TGTGCCAGCTCAGACCAAGGACAGGGCGCTAATTCACCCCTCCACTTT. Its translation: CASSDQGQGANSPLHF.